The clone carrying this TCR beta chain was counted ten times or more. As yet, its antigen is unknown. The source of the sample is a study of T cell repertoires in cytomegalovirus infection. Study context: Matching HLA type and CMV infection were both indicated by public TCR beta signatures. Study-level findings and limits: Summed public TCR beta family frequency identified CMV carriers bearing the relevant HLA. Clonotypes of TCR beta that were HLA-C-restricted and CMV-specific dominated the ex vivo response.

This CDR3 is built from 16 residues. Trimming stripped 5 bases from V and 5 bases from J, with 18 bases between. CDR1 SEHNR and CDR2 FQNEAQ come from the germline V gene (reference sequence). Each CDR3 protein gets one entry after TCRdb re-called the reads with MiXCR. The sample holds about 260,000 distinct CDR3 sequences, 9.1% seen once. The specimen sequenced was PBMCs. The chain uses TRBV7-9 and TRBJ1-4; D is unresolved. This TCR was recovered from a human donor in good health (CMV status not recorded). Some clones in this sample may be carry-over from other donors' samples. The CDR3 here is CASSLTREEANEKLFF. DNA for the CDR3: TGTGCCAGCAGCCTGACAAGGGAAGAGGCAAATGAAAAACTGTTTTTT.